These 5 T cell receptor beta chains came from one sample sequenced in a study of cytomegalovirus exposure and HLA in healthy donors. This PCR relied on a set of 60 Vbeta primers and 13 Jbeta primers. Here immunoSEQ multiplex PCR was the method, and the copy in TCRdb shows in-frame clones only, minus some. The data contain some 56,000 clones, about 80% of them seen just once; the ten biggest clones take up around 3.9%. Specimen: PBMCs. The receptors here all came from a woman aged 40 to 49 in good health and CMV-seronegative.

This clone came up a few times. This chain connects TRBV6-6 to TRBJ2-7, with TRBD1 matching 8 bases. There are 15 residues in the CDR3. J was trimmed by 5 bases and V by 3 bases; bases with no gene match: 9. The germline V gene encodes CDR1 MNHNY and CDR2 SVGAGI (reference sequence). CDR3 amino acids: CASSYLGQVIDEQYF. In DNA form, the CDR3 reads TGTGCCAGCAGTTATCTGGGACAGGTAATTGACGAGCAGTACTTC.

The rearrangement joins TRBV7-9 to TRBJ2-1, with 10 positions matching TRBD2. This CDR3 has 16 residues. Germline values: CDR1 SEHNR, CDR2 FQNEAQ (reference sequence). Trimming removed 1 base from V and 6 bases from J; junction bases left unmatched: 6. In DNA, the CDR3 is TGTGCCAGCAGCTTAGTTGACAGCGGGAGGGTCAATGAGCAGTTCTTC. Protein product: CASSLVDSGRVNEQFF.

The rearrangement uses TRBV5-1 and TRBJ2-4; perhaps TRBD1 as D (5 bases). Germline lookup yields CDR1 SGHRS and CDR2 YFSETQ. V was clipped by 0 bases and J by 8 bases, with 18 bases between them. The CDR3 runs 16 residues. CDR3 protein: CASSLAPQGIKDIQYF. CDR3 DNA sequence: TGCGCCAGCAGCTTGGCCCCCCAGGGAATTAAAGACATTCAGTACTTC.

The V gene is TRBV28, the J gene TRBJ2-5; 11 bases map to TRBD1. Trimming took 3 bases from V and 3 from J; bases not matched to a gene: 6. Germline lookup yields CDR1 MDHEN and CDR2 SYDVKM. The CDR3 covers 16 residues. The CDR3 coding sequence is TGTGCCAGCAGTTTCTTGGGGACAGGGGGAGAAGAGACCCAGTACTTC. This gives the protein CASSFLGTGGEETQYF. The full variable domain, completed using reference TRBV28 and TRBJ2-5, is DVKVTQSSRYLVKRTGEKVFLECVQDMDHENMFWYRQDPGLGLRLIYFSYDVKMKEKGDIPEGYSVSREKKERFSLILESASTNQTSMYLCASSFLGTGGEETQYFGPGTRLLVL.

The chain joins TRBV9 to TRBJ2-7; 10 nucleotides match TRBD1. The length of the CDR3 is 16 residues. Germline CDR1 is SGDLS and CDR2 is YYNGEE. After removal of 0 bases from V and 2 bases from J, the junction contained 5 bases not matched to a gene. In nucleotides, the CDR3 is TGTGCCAGCAGCGTAGGTGGACAGGGGGTGGCCTACGAGCAGTACTTC. This gives the protein CASSVGGQGVAYEQYF.